One and the same sample provided the 21 T cell receptor beta chains below, sequenced in a study of blood T cell repertoires in COVID-19. Assay used: immunoSEQ multiplex PCR; TCRdb lists only in-frame clones, some missing. The sample has 310,000 or so clones, around nine tenths seen once. Sequenced material: peripheral blood. These receptors were collected from a woman aged 25-40 years with COVID-19, enrolled during active disease.

The chain employs TRBV2 and TRBJ1-1; 8 bases fit TRBD1. The V gene's germline CDR1 is SNHLY and CDR2 FYNNEI. The CDR3 length is 15 residues. Trimming removed 6 bases from V and 6 bases from J; junction bases left unmatched: 12. The CDR3 DNA reads as TGTGCCAGCAGACCTGAACAGGGGGAGGGATCTGAAGCTTTCTTT. This codes for CASRPEQGEGSEAFF.

This chain joins TRBV19 and TRBJ2-2, with 10 bases aligning to TRBD2. Germline V lookup: CDR1 LNHDA, CDR2 SQIVND (reference sequence). The CDR3 spans 16 residues. The junction had 2 bases not matched to a gene; V was cut back by 2 bases and J by 2 bases. DNA for the CDR3: TGTGCCAGTAGTATACCTAGCGGGAGAAACACCGGGGAGCTGTTTTTT. Its translation: CASSIPSGRNTGELFF.

J is TRBJ2-7 and V is TRBV28; TRBD2 aligns across 10 bases. Trimming cost V 5 bases and J 4 bases; bases outside gene matches: 17. Germline CDR1 MDHEN, CDR2 SYDVKM. The CDR3 totals 18 residues. In DNA form, the CDR3 reads TGTGCCAGCAGTCGTAGCGGGAGGTTAGGAGCATCCGCTTACGAGCAGTACTTC. It codes for CASSRSGRLGASAYEQYF.

The chain couples TRBV6-6 to TRBJ2-2; 10 bases are shared with TRBD1. The V and J ends lost 6 bases and 5 bases, in that order; junction bases with no gene match: 6. This CDR3 region has 15 residues. Germline lookup yields CDR1 MNHNY and CDR2 SVGAGI (reference sequence). This CDR3 is CASSGRTGGTGELFF. The CDR3 coding sequence is TGTGCCAGCAGCGGCCGGACAGGGGGGACCGGGGAGCTGTTTTTT.

The rearrangement joins TRBV4-2 to TRBJ2-7; a possible D gene is TRBD1 (5 bases). The V gene's germline CDR1 is LGHNA and CDR2 YNFKEQ. CDR3 length: 14 amino acids. The germline V and J ends were trimmed by 4 bases and 3 bases, with 13 bases remaining between them. The CDR3 bases are TGTGCCAGCAGCCCAGGCAGGGCCCACTACGAGCAGTACTTC. Translation gives CASSPGRAHYEQYF.

The J gene is TRBJ1-6, the V gene TRBV19; 10 nucleotides align to TRBD1. The germline gives CDR1 LNHDA, CDR2 SQIVND (reference sequence). The CDR3 totals 15 residues. J gave up 6 bases and V 6 bases, and 5 bases lay outside the gene matches. CDR3 DNA: TGTGCCAGTAGGGGCGGACAGGGGGGTAATTCACCCCTCCACTTT. Its protein product is CASRGGQGGNSPLHF. Together with reference TRBV19 and TRBJ1-6, the CDR3 gives the full variable domain: DGGITQSPKYLFRKEGQNVTLSCEQNLNHDAMYWYRQDPGQGLRLIYYSQIVNDFQKGDIAEGYSVSREKKESFPLTVTSAQKNPTAFYLCASRGGQGGNSPLHFGNGTRLTVT.

The chain joins TRBV10-3 to TRBJ2-7; 8 bases agree with TRBD1. The CDR3 has 13 amino acids. V shed 3 bases, J shed 3 bases, and the junction held 1 base outside the gene matches. From germline, CDR1 is ENHRY and CDR2 SYGVKD. As DNA, the CDR3 is TGTGCCATCAGTGACACAGGGGGCTACGAGCAGTACTTC. Its protein is CAISDTGGYEQYF.

V gene TRBV19 combines with J gene TRBJ2-2; 8 bases agree with TRBD1. The CDR3 is made up of 16 amino acids. V dropped 4 bases and J dropped 4; count of bases not matched to a gene: 8. Germline CDR1 is LNHDA and CDR2 is SQIVND (reference sequence). Here the CDR3 DNA reads TGTGCCAGTAGTACCGGACAGGGACTCATCACCGGGGAGCTGTTTTTT. It is translated as CASSTGQGLITGELFF.

The chain combines TRBV4-2 with TRBJ2-2; 9 bases agree with TRBD1. CDR1 and CDR2 from the germline V gene are LGHNA and YNFKEQ. The CDR3 contains 16 residues. After removal of 4 bases from V and 3 bases from J, the junction contained 6 bases not matched to a gene. In DNA, the CDR3 is TGTGCCAGCAGCCGCAGACAGGGGGGGGACACCGGGGAGCTGTTTTTT. This translates into CASSRRQGGDTGELFF.

The chain links TRBV5-1 to TRBJ1-5; the D gene is possibly TRBD1 (5 bases). Germline V CDR1 and CDR2: SGHRS, YFSETQ. The CDR3 is made up of 14 amino acids. The germline V and J ends were trimmed by 4 bases and 6 bases, with 14 bases remaining between them. CDR3 bases: TGCGCCAGCAGCCCGGGGGAGGACGGTCAGCCCCAGCATTTT. It specifies CASSPGEDGQPQHF.

The chain uses TRBV4-2 and TRBJ2-1; 9 nucleotides align to TRBD2. Germline lookup yields CDR1 LGHNA and CDR2 YNFKEQ. V lost 3 bases to trimming and J lost 8 bases; unmatched junction nucleotides: 14. The CDR3 length is 17 residues. The CDR3 coding sequence is TGTGCCAGCAGCCAGGAGACTAGCGGATCAACCCTGGATGAGCAGTTCTTC. This codes for CASSQETSGSTLDEQFF.

The rearrangement joins TRBV6-2 or TRBV6-3 to TRBJ1-3; maybe TRBD1 (5 bases). The germline V and J ends were trimmed by 6 bases and 2 bases, with 14 bases remaining between them. The CDR3 loop spans 15 amino acids. Per germline, CDR1 MNHEY and CDR2 SVGEGT. CDR3 nucleotide sequence: TGTGCCAGCAGCGCCCCAGGGATCACTGGAAACACCATATATTTT. Residues: CASSAPGITGNTIYF.

This clone was picked up one time. This rearrangement joins TRBV7-8 to TRBJ2-5; D gene ambiguous. The CDR3 totals 13 residues. V was cut by 5 bases and J by 5 bases, with 12 bases left in between. Per germline, CDR1 SGHVS and CDR2 FQNEAQ. This chain's CDR3 is CASSPERKETQYF. In DNA, the CDR3 is TGTGCCAGCAGCCCGGAGAGGAAGGAGACCCAGTACTTC.

The chain is built from TRBV28 and TRBJ1-6; D perhaps matches TRBD1 (6 bases). Trimming pared 7 bases from V and 6 bases from J, leaving 19 bases between. There are 16 residues in the CDR3. CDR1 MDHEN and CDR2 SYDVKM come from the germline V gene. The CDR3 region has the DNA TGTGCCAGCATCTTAAGCGGGGGCTCGTTTAATTCACCCCTCCACTTT. It yields the protein CASILSGGSFNSPLHF. Full variable domain (rest looked up from reference TRBV28 and TRBJ1-6): DVKVTQSSRYLVKRTGEKVFLECVQDMDHENMFWYRQDPGLGLRLIYFSYDVKMKEKGDIPEGYSVSREKKERFSLILESASTNQTSMYLCASILSGGSFNSPLHFGNGTRLTVT.

V gene TRBV10-1 combines with J gene TRBJ1-2; 9 nucleotides line up with TRBD1. The junction had 6 bases not matched to a gene; V was cut back by 8 bases and J by 8 bases. The germline V gene encodes CDR1 WNHNN and CDR2 SYGVQD (reference sequence). The CDR3 covers 12 residues. The CDR3 DNA reads TGCGCCAGCGGGGACAGGGAGGGAGGCTACACCTTC. Protein product: CASGDREGGYTF.

The chain links TRBV11-2 to TRBJ1-5; 8 nucleotides align to TRBD1. Per germline, CDR1 SGHAT and CDR2 FQNNGV. This CDR3 contains 14 residues. V lost 5 bases and J lost 7; bases outside the gene matches: 7. The CDR3 sequence: CASSGDRGGQPQHF. CDR3 nucleotides: TGTGCCAGCAGCGGAGACAGGGGCGGCCAGCCCCAGCATTTT.

This clone was detected only once. The chain is built from TRBV11-2 and TRBJ2-3; D may be TRBD1 (6 bases). The CDR3 has 17 residues. V lost 4 bases and J 0 bases, leaving 17 bases between the germline ends. Germline CDR1 SGHAT, CDR2 FQNNGV. The DNA of the CDR3 is TGTGCCAGCAGCTCCTGGGGGCAGCGGAAAAGCACAGATACGCAGTATTTT. The encoded protein is CASSSWGQRKSTDTQYF.

The chain uses TRBV11-2 and TRBJ2-1; 7 nucleotides line up with TRBD1. The CDR3 has 16 amino acids. The J segment lost 7 bases and the V segment lost 4 bases, leaving 13 bases of the junction unmatched. The germline V gene encodes CDR1 SGHAT and CDR2 FQNNGV. In DNA form, the CDR3 reads TGTGCCAGCAGCTCGCTCGTGGCGGACAGGCAGAATGAGCAGTTCTTC. It encodes CASSSLVADRQNEQFF.

V usage is TRBV7-9 and J usage is TRBJ1-1; D gene uncertain. The germline CDR1 and CDR2 sequences are SEHNR and FQNEAQ (reference sequence). CDR3 length: 13 residues. The V end was cut by 5 bases, the J end by 1 base, with 8 bases between. The CDR3 nucleotides read TGTGCCAGCAGCCGGACTGAGAACACTGAAGCTTTCTTT. The encoded protein is CASSRTENTEAFF.

The CDR3 DNA reads TGTGCCTGGAGCGGCTCCTTACTAGCGGGAGGTCGGAACACCGGGGAGCTGTTTTTT. Protein: CAWSGSLLAGGRNTGELFF. This sequence joins TRBV30 and TRBJ2-2; 12 nucleotides match TRBD2. The CDR3 sequence is 19 residues long. Per the germline V gene, CDR1 is GTSNPN and CDR2 is SVGIG (reference sequence). Unmatched junction bases numbered 12, after V lost 3 bases and J lost 1 base.

CDR3 sequence (DNA): TGTGCCAGCAGTCCCTCGACTAGCGGGAGGGATACGCAGTATTTT. Translation: CASSPSTSGRDTQYF. J is TRBJ2-3 and V is TRBV27; 13 bases line up with TRBD2. CDR1 and CDR2 (germline): MNHEY, SMNVEV (reference sequence). The V gene end was trimmed by 5 bases and the J gene end by 6 bases; junction bases not matched to a gene: 5. The CDR3 loop spans 15 amino acids.